One and the same sample provided the 12 T cell receptor beta chains below, sequenced in a study of cytomegalovirus exposure and HLA in healthy donors. The study ran its PCR with 60 Vbeta and 13 Jbeta primers. Measured with immunoSEQ multiplex PCR; TCRdb has only the in-frame clones, and not every one. The sample includes some 180,000 clones, 75% to 85% seen only once; the top ten take about 3.8%. Sequencing input: PBMCs. Every receptor here comes from a woman aged 55-75 years in good health and CMV-seropositive.

The chain employs TRBV30 and TRBJ1-2; 8 bases fit TRBD1. Germline lookup yields CDR1 GTSNPN and CDR2 SVGIG (reference sequence). The CDR3 contains 14 residues. The ends lost 1 base at V and 5 bases at J; junction bases unmatched: 6. The CDR3 sequence is CAWSGQGPKYGYTF. CDR3 nucleotides: TGTGCCTGGAGTGGACAGGGGCCAAAGTATGGCTACACCTTC.

This clone was recorded once. J is TRBJ2-7 and V is TRBV30, with a weak D call TRBD1 (6 bases). Germline assignment: CDR1 GTSNPN and CDR2 SVGIG (reference sequence). CDR3 length equals 15 residues. Trimming took off 4 bases at V and 4 bases at J, with 20 bases between the two ends. The CDR3 loop reads CAWTKPGQGIYEQYF. Written as DNA, the CDR3 is TGTGCCTGGACTAAACCTGGGCAGGGGATTTACGAGCAGTACTTC.

This rearrangement joins TRBV6-1 to TRBJ1-5; 11 positions match TRBD1. This CDR3 spans 15 amino acids. Unmatched junction bases numbered 5, after V lost 5 bases and J lost 5 bases. The germline CDR1 and CDR2 sequences are MNHNS and SASEGT. CDR3 in amino acids: CASSWTGGFDQPQHF. CDR3 nucleotide sequence: TGTGCCAGCAGTTGGACAGGGGGCTTCGATCAGCCCCAGCATTTT.

The gene calls are TRBV9 and TRBJ2-1; D remains ambiguous. Trimming stripped 2 bases from V and 13 bases from J, with 19 bases between. The CDR3 totals 14 residues. The germline V gene encodes CDR1 SGDLS and CDR2 YYNGEE. CDR3 sequence reads: CASSVLDRFDSQFF. CDR3 nucleotides: TGTGCCAGCAGCGTCCTCGATAGATTCGACTCTCAGTTCTTC.

This clone turned up a few times. V is TRBV7-9 and J is TRBJ1-4, with TRBD1 identical over 9 bases. The V and J ends lost 6 bases and 7 bases, in that order; junction bases with no gene match: 15. This CDR3 has 17 amino acids. Germline V gene lookup returns CDR1 SEHNR and CDR2 FQNEAQ (reference sequence). The CDR3 DNA reads as TGTGCCAGCAGTCTGGGACAGGGAAGCGAACGTGGTGAAAAACTGTTTTTT. Translated, it gives CASSLGQGSERGEKLFF.

V and J are TRBV9 and TRBJ2-3, with 8 bases matching TRBD2. V shed 0 bases, J shed 2 bases, and the junction held 2 bases outside the gene matches. Germline CDR1 is SGDLS and CDR2 is YYNGEE. This CDR3 is 15 amino acids long. The CDR3 sequence: CASSVGGLDTDTQYF. CDR3 bases: TGTGCCAGCAGCGTAGGGGGACTAGACACAGATACGCAGTATTTT.

This clone was seen a single time. This chain links TRBV5-1 with TRBJ2-3; D not resolved. The CDR3 extends over 12 amino acids. Germline CDR1 SGHRS, CDR2 YFSETQ. The ends were cut back, 0 bases at V and 6 bases at J, with 5 bases in the middle. The CDR3 coding sequence is TGCGCCAGCAGCTTGGCGTCCGATACGCAGTATTTT. Its protein is CASSLASDTQYF.

J is TRBJ2-1 and V is TRBV9; 7 nucleotides align to TRBD2. Germline CDR1 SGDLS, CDR2 YYNGEE. CDR3 length: 15 residues. With V trimmed by 0 bases and J by 2 bases, 2 bases remained unmatched. In DNA, the CDR3 is TGTGCCAGCAGCGTAGTCGGGGGGACCTACAATGAGCAGTTCTTC. Translating it yields CASSVVGGTYNEQFF. The full variable domain, in which reference TRBV9 and TRBJ2-1 provide the parts outside the CDR3, is DSGVTQTPKHLITATGQRVTLRCSPRSGDLSVYWYQQSLDQGLQFLIQYYNGEERAKGNILERFSAQQFPDLHSELNLSSLELGDSALYFCASSVVGGTYNEQFFGPGTRLTVL.

The CDR3 loop reads CASSSSGIDTGNTIYF. As DNA, the CDR3 is TGTGCCAGCAGCTCTTCCGGGATAGACACTGGAAACACCATATATTTT. The V gene is TRBV13, the J gene TRBJ1-3; D uncertain. Germline V gives CDR1 PRHDT, CDR2 FYEKMQ (reference sequence). Trimming left V 4 bases short and J 2 bases short, with 15 bases between. The CDR3 contains 16 residues.

J is TRBJ2-7 and V is TRBV6-1; D is possibly TRBD1 (6 bases). The CDR3 spans 14 residues. Germline-derived CDR1 and CDR2 are MNHNS and SASEGT. V dropped 3 bases and J dropped 3 bases, with 12 bases sitting between them. The CDR3 reads CASSDRGTFYEQYF. CDR3 nucleotide sequence: TGTGCCAGCAGTGACAGGGGAACATTCTACGAGCAGTACTTC.

The chain employs TRBV6-1 and TRBJ1-4; 10 bases map to TRBD1. Germline-derived CDR1 and CDR2 are MNHNS and SASEGT. Trimming took 3 bases from V and 8 from J; bases not matched to a gene: 3. The CDR3 covers 14 residues. In DNA form, the CDR3 reads TGTGCCAGCAGTGACGGGACAGGGGAGGAAAAACTGTTTTTT. Protein product: CASSDGTGEEKLFF.

The gene calls are TRBV28 and TRBJ1-1, with D tentatively TRBD1 (6 bases). The CDR3 covers 12 residues. The germline V and J ends were trimmed by 7 bases and 11 bases, with 17 bases remaining between them. Germline assignment: CDR1 MDHEN and CDR2 SYDVKM. CDR3: CASKPGVETAFF. CDR3 DNA sequence: TGTGCCAGCAAACCAGGGGTAGAGACGGCTTTCTTT. Full variable domain (remainder filled in from reference TRBV28 and TRBJ1-1): DVKVTQSSRYLVKRTGEKVFLECVQDMDHENMFWYRQDPGLGLRLIYFSYDVKMKEKGDIPEGYSVSREKKERFSLILESASTNQTSMYLCASKPGVETAFFGQGTRLTVV.